This passage covers 18 T cell receptor beta chains from one sample sequenced in a study of a mutant IDH1 vaccine in newly diagnosed glioma. Some clones are missing from TCRdb's copy, which holds only in-frame ones; the method was immunoSEQ multiplex PCR. The table records 50,000 to 65,000 clones, roughly 80% of them present only once. The time point here: baseline, week 1 (first vaccination visit). The treatment is: pre-vaccination baseline after standard-of-care therapy. The sequences come from PBMCs, collected from a glioma patient treated with radiotherapy, temozolomide or both. These receptors were obtained from a man between 18 and 29 years old with glioma.

The chain combines TRBV5-1 with TRBJ2-1; D possibly uses TRBD1 or TRBD2 (5 bases each). Between the trimmed V and J ends, which lost 4 bases and 0 bases, there was a span of 11 bases. Per germline, CDR1 SGHRS and CDR2 YFSETQ. The CDR3 is made up of 15 amino acids. The CDR3 region has the DNA TGCGCCAGCAGCGGTGGGGGATCCTCCTACAATGAGCAGTTCTTC. Residues: CASSGGGSSYNEQFF.

The rearrangement joins TRBV11-2 to TRBJ1-1; no definite D call. Trimming took off 3 bases at V and 1 base at J, with 9 bases between the two ends. CDR3 length: 14 amino acids. Germline lookup yields CDR1 SGHAT and CDR2 FQNNGV. CDR3 amino acids: CASSFSGGNTEAFF. CDR3 sequence (DNA): TGTGCCAGCAGCTTTAGCGGTGGGAACACTGAAGCTTTCTTT.

The chain recombines TRBV29-1 with TRBJ2-3; D unclear. The CDR3 sequence is 13 residues long. CDR1 is SQVTM and CDR2 is ANQGSEA in the germline V gene. V was trimmed by 4 bases and J by 6 bases, leaving 14 bases between them. This chain's CDR3 is CSVGRKERDTQYF. The CDR3 bases are TGCAGCGTTGGCAGGAAAGAAAGGGATACGCAGTATTTT.

This sequence joins TRBV7-2 and TRBJ1-4, with D unclear. The V and J ends lost 5 bases and 7 bases respectively, with 14 bases between them. The germline V gene has CDR1 SGHTA and CDR2 FQGNSA. There are 14 residues in the CDR3. The DNA of the CDR3 is TGTGCCAGCAGCCCACCCTATCGGGGTGAAAAACTGTTTTTT. This sequence encodes CASSPPYRGEKLFF.

The J gene is TRBJ1-4, the V gene TRBV28; D gene uncertain. Germline V lookup: CDR1 MDHEN, CDR2 SYDVKM. The CDR3 loop spans 16 amino acids. V was cut by 1 base and J by 0 bases, with 9 bases left in between. The CDR3: CASSLFRPATNEKLFF. In DNA, the CDR3 is TGTGCCAGCAGTTTATTCAGGCCTGCAACTAATGAAAAACTGTTTTTT. The full variable domain, in which reference TRBV28 and TRBJ1-4 provide the parts outside the CDR3, is DVKVTQSSRYLVKRTGEKVFLECVQDMDHENMFWYRQDPGLGLRLIYFSYDVKMKEKGDIPEGYSVSREKKERFSLILESASTNQTSMYLCASSLFRPATNEKLFFGSGTQLSVL.

This clone came up many times. Within the sample, other DNA sequences also encode this same CDR3. The genes are TRBV28 and TRBJ1-5, with 7 bases that match TRBD1. The CDR3 is made up of 15 amino acids. CDR1 is MDHEN and CDR2 is SYDVKM in the germline V gene. With 3 bases clipped from V and 1 base from J, the junction kept 3 bases outside the gene matches. CDR3 bases: TGTGCCAGCAGTTTGACACAGGGGAGCAATCAGCCCCAGCATTTT. Its translation: CASSLTQGSNQPQHF.

The gene calls are TRBV30 and TRBJ2-7; 8 nucleotides match TRBD1. Losses at the gene ends were 5 bases for V and 3 bases for J; bases not matched to a gene: 9. The CDR3 length is 14 residues. The germline V gene has CDR1 GTSNPN and CDR2 SVGIG (reference sequence). In DNA form, the CDR3 reads TGTGCCTGGGGAACAGGGGGTTCCCTCTACGAGCAGTACTTC. Translation: CAWGTGGSLYEQYF.

This clone was recorded only once. This chain connects TRBV5-1 to TRBJ1-4; a possible D gene is TRBD1 (6 bases). CDR1 is SGHRS, CDR2 YFSETQ, per germline. The CDR3 has 16 amino acids. V dropped 4 bases and J dropped 4 bases, with 17 bases sitting between them. The CDR3 here is CASSPGAGASNEKLFF. CDR3 DNA: TGCGCCAGCAGCCCGGGGGCGGGGGCCAGTAATGAAAAACTGTTTTTT.

This chain joins TRBV7-6 and TRBJ1-2; D is uncertain. The V gene's germline CDR1 is SGHVS and CDR2 FNYEAQ. The CDR3 totals 14 residues. V dropped 6 bases and J dropped 1 base, with 12 bases sitting between them. CDR3: CASRPLGFNYGYTF. CDR3 in DNA: TGTGCCAGCAGGCCCTTGGGGTTTAACTATGGCTACACCTTC. The full variable domain, in which reference TRBV7-6 and TRBJ1-2 provide the parts outside the CDR3, is GAGVSQSPRYKVTKRGQDVALRCDPISGHVSLYWYRQALGQGPEFLTYFNYEAQQDKSGLPNDRFSAERPEGSISTLTIQRTEQRDSAMYRCASRPLGFNYGYTFGSGTRLTVV.

The chain combines TRBV5-4 with TRBJ1-1; 8 nucleotides agree with TRBD1. The CDR3 runs 15 residues. V was clipped by 3 bases and J by 0 bases; unmatched bases: 4. From germline, CDR1 is SGHNT and CDR2 YYREEE (reference sequence). CDR3 bases: TGTGCCAGCAGCTCTGGGACAGGAATGAACACTGAAGCTTTCTTT. Amino acids: CASSSGTGMNTEAFF.

CDR3 sequence reads: CAISESRGSETQYF. The DNA for the CDR3 is TGTGCCATCAGTGAGTCCCGGGGTTCGGAGACCCAGTACTTC. The V gene is TRBV10-3, the J gene TRBJ2-5, with D tentatively TRBD2 (5 bases). The CDR3 is 14 residues long. The V gene's germline CDR1 is ENHRY and CDR2 SYGVKD. Trimming shortened V by 0 bases and J by 5 bases, and 10 bases separated the two germline ends.

The gene calls are TRBV30 and TRBJ1-1; D ambiguous. The CDR3 length is 12 residues. V lost 2 bases and J lost 4, with 8 bases in between. Germline CDR1 reads GTSNPN; CDR2 reads SVGIG (reference sequence). CDR3 in DNA: TGTGCCTGGAGTACCATGACCACTGAAGCTTTCTTT. Protein: CAWSTMTTEAFF.

The chain recombines TRBV30 with TRBJ2-2, with D perhaps TRBD1 or TRBD2 (5 bases each). Germline V gene sequence: CDR1 GTSNPN, CDR2 SVGIG (reference sequence). This CDR3 spans 13 amino acids. V was cut by 0 bases and J by 6 bases, with 8 bases left in between. CDR3 nucleotide sequence: TGTGCCTGGAGTGTACTAGGGGCCGGGGAGCTGTTTTTT. Protein sequence: CAWSVLGAGELFF.

This rearrangement joins TRBV6-6 to TRBJ1-1; D gene unclear. The germline V gene encodes CDR1 MNHNY and CDR2 SVGAGI (reference sequence). The CDR3 has 12 amino acids. Trimming took 6 bases from V and 1 from J, leaving 6 bases between them. For the CDR3, the DNA is TGTGCCAGCAGCCGGGGGAACACTGAAGCTTTCTTT. Its translation is CASSRGNTEAFF.

V and J are TRBV19 and TRBJ2-3, with D possibly TRBD1 on 6 matching bases. Trimming took 5 bases from V and 4 from J, leaving 16 bases between them. There are 15 residues in the CDR3. Germline lookup yields CDR1 LNHDA and CDR2 SQIVND (reference sequence). In nucleotides, the CDR3 is TGTGCCAGTAGTGCGCTGGGACAAACCCCAGATACGCAGTATTTT. Protein product: CASSALGQTPDTQYF. The full variable domain, with the rest looked up from reference TRBV19 and TRBJ2-3, is DGGITQSPKYLFRKEGQNVTLSCEQNLNHDAMYWYRQDPGQGLRLIYYSQIVNDFQKGDIAEGYSVSREKKESFPLTVTSAQKNPTAFYLCASSALGQTPDTQYFGPGTRLTVL.

This clone has at least ten counts. This chain links TRBV30 with TRBJ1-1; D unresolved. The V end lost 2 bases, the J end lost 4 bases, and 17 bases lay between the germline ends. The CDR3 runs to 15 residues. The germline V gene encodes CDR1 GTSNPN and CDR2 SVGIG (reference sequence). CDR3 protein: CAWSLIGSGGTEAFF. CDR3 coding DNA: TGTGCCTGGAGTCTTATCGGCTCGGGAGGCACTGAAGCTTTCTTT. The full variable domain, in which reference TRBV30 and TRBJ1-1 provide the parts outside the CDR3, is SQTIHQWPATLVQPVGSPLSLECTVEGTSNPNLYWYRQAAGRGLQLLFYSVGIGQISSEVPQNLSASRPQDRQFILSSKKLLLSDSGFYLCAWSLIGSGGTEAFFGQGTRLTVV.

This clone showed up just once. This rearrangement joins TRBV4-3 to TRBJ1-2; tentative D call: TRBD1 (6 bases). This CDR3 region has 14 residues. Germline V gene sequence: CDR1 LGHNA, CDR2 YSLEER. Trimming removed 5 bases at V and 4 bases at J, with 14 bases between. Written as DNA, the CDR3 is TGCGCCAGCAGCGAGGGCAGGGGCGGCTATGGCTACACCTTC. It encodes CASSEGRGGYGYTF.

The chain is built from TRBV7-2 and TRBJ2-1, with 11 bases identical to TRBD1. V was pared by 5 bases and J by 7 bases, with 7 bases of the junction left unmatched. The CDR3 length is 15 residues. CDR1 SGHTA and CDR2 FQGNSA come from the germline V gene. The CDR3 loop is CASSMDRGRQNEQFF. CDR3 bases: TGTGCCAGCAGCATGGACAGGGGGCGGCAGAATGAGCAGTTCTTC.